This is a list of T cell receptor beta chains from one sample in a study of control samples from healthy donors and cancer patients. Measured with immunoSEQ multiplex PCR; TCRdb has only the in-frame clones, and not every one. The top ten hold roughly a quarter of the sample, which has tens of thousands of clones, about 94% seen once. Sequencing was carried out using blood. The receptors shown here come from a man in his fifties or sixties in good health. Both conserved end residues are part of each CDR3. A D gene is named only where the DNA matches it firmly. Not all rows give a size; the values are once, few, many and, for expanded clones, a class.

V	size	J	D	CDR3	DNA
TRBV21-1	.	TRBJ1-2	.	CASSKALLVRGAYGYTF	TGTGCCAGCAGCAAAGCGCTCTTGGTCAGGGGCGCCTATGGCTACACCTTC
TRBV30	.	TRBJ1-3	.	CARSVGYGNTIYF	TGTGCCCGGAGCGTGGGGTACGGAAACACCATATATTTT
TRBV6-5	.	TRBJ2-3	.	CASSLQQGYPDTQYF	TGTGCCAGCAGCCTTCAACAGGGATACCCAGATACGCAGTATTTT
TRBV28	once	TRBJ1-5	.	CASSLRKGSGNQPQHF	TGTGCCAGCAGTTTAAGGAAGGGGTCGGGCAATCAGCCCCAGCATTTT
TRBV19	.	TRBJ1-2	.	CASSLSQIYGYTF	TGTGCCAGTAGCTTATCACAGATCTATGGCTACACCTTC
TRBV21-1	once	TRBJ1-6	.	CASSERQFSPLHF	TGTGCCAGCAGCGAGAGACAGTTTTCACCCCTCCACTTT
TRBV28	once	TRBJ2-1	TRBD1	CASSKDRVRGEQFF	TGTGCCAGCAGTAAGGACAGGGTTAGAGGCGAGCAGTTCTTC
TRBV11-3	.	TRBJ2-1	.	CASTSPLYNEQFF	TGTGCCAGCACCTCGCCCCTTTACAATGAGCAGTTCTTC
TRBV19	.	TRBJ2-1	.	CASSMLAGIYNEQFF	TGTGCCAGTAGTATGCTTGCGGGGATCTACAATGAGCAGTTCTTC
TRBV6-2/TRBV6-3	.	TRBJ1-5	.	CASSYYPGLNSNQPQHF	TGTGCCAGCAGTTACTACCCAGGGTTGAATAGCAATCAGCCCCAGCATTTT
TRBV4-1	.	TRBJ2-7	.	CASSQGSGVRAEQYF	TGCGCCAGCAGCCAAGGGTCTGGGGTTCGGGCCGAGCAGTACTTC
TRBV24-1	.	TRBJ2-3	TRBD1	CATSDFNRGIADTQYF	TGTGCCACCAGTGATTTCAACAGGGGAATAGCAGATACGCAGTATTTT
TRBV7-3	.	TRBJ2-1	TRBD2	CASSLGLANEQFF	TGTGCCAGCAGCCTCGGACTAGCTAATGAGCAGTTCTTC
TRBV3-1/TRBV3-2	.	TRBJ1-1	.	CASSRDPLNTEAFF	TGTGCCAGCAGCCGAGACCCTCTGAACACTGAAGCTTTCTTT
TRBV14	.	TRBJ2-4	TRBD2	CASSQGGTSGSGAKNIQYF	TGTGCCAGCAGCCAAGGGGGGACTAGCGGGAGCGGAGCCAAAAACATTCAGTACTTC
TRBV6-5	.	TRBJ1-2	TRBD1	CASSPTGDYGYTF	TGTGCCAGCAGCCCCACAGGGGACTATGGCTACACCTTC
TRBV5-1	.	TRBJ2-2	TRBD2	CASSLRTSTNTGELFF	TGCGCCAGCAGCCTTAGGACTAGCACAAACACCGGGGAGCTGTTTTTT
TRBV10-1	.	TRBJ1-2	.	CASSEPRAPRYYGYTF	TGCGCCAGCAGTGAGCCGAGGGCCCCCAGGTACTATGGCTACACCTTC
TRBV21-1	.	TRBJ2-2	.	CASSPRTGELFF	TGTGCCAGCAGCCCGAGGACCGGGGAGCTGTTTTTT
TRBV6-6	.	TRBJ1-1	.	CASSGPRGERNTEAFF	TGTGCCAGCAGTGGACCCCGAGGGGAGAGGAACACTGAAGCTTTCTTT
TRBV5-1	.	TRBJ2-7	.	CASSLVSGSYEQYF	TGCGCCAGCAGCTTGGTGTCCGGATCCTACGAGCAGTACTTC
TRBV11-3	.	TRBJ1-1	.	CASSFLENTEAFF	TGTGCCAGCAGCTTTCTGGAGAACACTGAAGCTTTCTTT
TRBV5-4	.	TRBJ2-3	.	CASSLTSTDTQYF	TGTGCCAGCAGCTTGACTAGCACAGATACGCAGTATTTT
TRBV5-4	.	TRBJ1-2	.	CASSLGNGLGYGYTF	TGTGCCAGCAGCTTGGGGAACGGGCTCGGCTATGGCTACACCTTC
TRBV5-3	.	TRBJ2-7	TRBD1	CARMDTSLDRVTSYEQYF	TGTGCCAGAATGGATACCTCGTTGGACAGGGTGACTTCCTACGAGCAGTACTTC
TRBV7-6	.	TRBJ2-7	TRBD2	CASGLDYEQYF	TGTGCCAGTGGACTAGACTACGAGCAGTACTTC
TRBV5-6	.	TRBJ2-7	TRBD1	CASSVPGQGREQYF	TGTGCCAGCAGCGTTCCGGGACAGGGTCGCGAGCAGTACTTC
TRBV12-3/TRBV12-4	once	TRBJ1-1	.	CASSSGQNTEAFF	TGTGCCAGCAGTTCGGGACAGAACACTGAAGCTTTCTTT
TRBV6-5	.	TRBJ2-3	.	CASKEDSTDTQYF	TGTGCCAGCAAGGAGGACAGCACAGATACGCAGTATTTT
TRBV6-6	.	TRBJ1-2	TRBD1	CASGVGQGAHGYTF	TGTGCCAGCGGCGTAGGACAGGGGGCCCATGGCTACACCTTC
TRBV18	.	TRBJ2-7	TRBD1	CASSPPGQGARHEQYF	TGTGCCAGCTCACCACCCGGCCAGGGGGCGAGACACGAGCAGTACTTC
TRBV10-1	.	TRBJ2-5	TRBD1	CASSPGQGSLGAQYF	TGCGCCAGCAGCCCGGGACAGGGGTCTCTGGGGGCCCAGTACTTC
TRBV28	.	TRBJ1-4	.	CASSLLSGDEKLFF	TGTGCCAGCAGTTTGCTGTCGGGCGATGAAAAACTGTTTTTT
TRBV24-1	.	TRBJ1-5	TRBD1	CATSDPTGGEQPQHF	TGTGCCACCAGTGATCCCACAGGGGGCGAACAGCCCCAGCATTTT
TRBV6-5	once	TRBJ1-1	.	CASSYHSERTEAFF	TGTGCCAGCAGTTACCATAGTGAGAGAACTGAAGCTTTCTTT
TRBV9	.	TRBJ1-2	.	CASSQFGQPSNYGYTF	TGTGCCAGCAGCCAGTTTGGGCAGCCATCTAACTATGGCTACACCTTC
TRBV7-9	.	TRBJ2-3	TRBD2	CASRATSGIGNTQYF	TGTGCCAGCAGGGCGACTAGCGGGATCGGAAATACGCAGTATTTT
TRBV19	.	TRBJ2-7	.	CASTPGSLSSYEQYF	TGTGCCAGTACCCCAGGCTCCTTGAGCTCCTACGAGCAGTACTTC
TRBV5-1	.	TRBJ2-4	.	CASSLDPPPSDIQYF	TGCGCCAGCAGCTTGGATCCGCCGCCTTCAGACATTCAGTACTTC
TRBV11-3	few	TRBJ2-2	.	CASSLDLLGGTNTGELFF	TGTGCCAGCAGCTTAGATCTCCTAGGAGGGACGAACACCGGGGAGCTGTTTTTT
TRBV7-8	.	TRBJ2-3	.	CASSLDTTQGGNTQYF	TGTGCCAGCAGCTTAGATACGACCCAGGGGGGGAATACGCAGTATTTT
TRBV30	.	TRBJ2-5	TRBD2	CAWSTLREDQYF	TGTGCCTGGAGTACTCTGCGGGAGGACCAGTACTTC
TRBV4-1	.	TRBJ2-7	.	CASSPAGNYEQYF	TGCGCCAGCAGCCCGGCTGGGAACTACGAGCAGTACTTC
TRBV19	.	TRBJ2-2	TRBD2	CASSIGSGRNTGELFF	TGTGCCAGTAGTATCGGAAGCGGGAGGAACACCGGGGAGCTGTTTTTT
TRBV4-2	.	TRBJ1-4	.	CASSPETNEKLFF	TGTGCCAGCAGCCCCGAAACTAATGAAAAACTGTTTTTT
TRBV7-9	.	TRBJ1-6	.	CASSFTDGNSPLHF	TGTGCCAGCAGCTTTACAGATGGGAATTCACCCCTCCACTTT
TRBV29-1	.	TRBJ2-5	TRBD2	CSVAPERGHPETQYF	TGCAGCGTTGCCCCAGAGCGGGGGCACCCAGAGACCCAGTACTTC
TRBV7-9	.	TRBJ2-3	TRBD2	CASSHPWASGSTDTQYF	TGTGCCAGCAGCCACCCCTGGGCTAGCGGGAGCACAGATACGCAGTATTTT
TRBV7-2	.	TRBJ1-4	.	CASSLRRRLFF	TGTGCCAGCAGCCTACGGAGGCGACTGTTTTTT
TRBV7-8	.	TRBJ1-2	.	CASSLGQYRTATNYGYTF	TGTGCCAGCAGCTTAGGGCAATATAGGACAGCAACAAACTATGGCTACACCTTC